The TCR beta chain under discussion was sequenced for a study of shared clonotypes between healthy human individuals. Each cell subset's genomic DNA was divided evenly among several immunoSEQ plates. Sorted-subset replicate PCR reactions contained 200 ng DNA, corresponding to some 29,000 T cell genomes. The table came from immunoSEQ multiplex PCR; TCRdb's copy has only in-frame clones and leaves some out. The data contain around 2,000,000 clones, just under 95% of them singletons. Germline CDR1 and CDR2: MGHDK and SYGVNS. This CDR3 contains 16 residues. V gave up 1 base and J gave up 0 bases, with 10 bases separating them. CD45RO negativity and positive selection for CCR7 defined naive CD8 cells, a population that excluded terminally differentiated effector memory CD45RA+ cells.

This receptor was obtained from a man younger than 30 in good health. Source material: naive CD8+ T cells sorted from blood. This rearrangement joins TRBV25-1 to TRBJ1-3; D is possibly TRBD1 (5 bases). CDR3: CASSELGEFSGNTIYF. The CDR3 DNA reads TGTGCCAGCAGTGAATTAGGGGAGTTCTCTGGAAACACCATATATTTT. Filled out from reference TRBV25-1 and TRBJ1-3, the complete variable domain reads EADIYQTPRYLVIGTGKKITLECSQTMGHDKMYWYQQDPGMELHLIHYSYGVNSTEKGDLSSESTVSRIRTEHFPLTLESARPSHTSQYLCASSELGEFSGNTIYFGEGSWLTVV.